A selection of T cell receptor beta chains follows, all from one sample in a study of cytomegalovirus exposure and HLA in healthy donors. The protocol was immunoSEQ multiplex PCR, while the TCRdb copy is restricted to in-frame clones and leaves out a portion. The sample comprises 150,000 to 200,000 clones, nearly 80% of which are singletons, and 11% to 15% rests with the top ten. Sample: PBMCs. Receptor source: a man aged 45 to 65 in good health and CMV-seropositive. Each CDR3 is given with its conserved first and last residue. Each record gives: J gene, V gene, D gene, clone size, CDR3 protein, CDR3 DNA. D genes are given only for firm matches. Clone size appears in some rows only: once, few, many, or a class for an expanded clone.

TRBJ2-3,TRBV19,TRBD2,NA,CASNSPYRGGGVFGTDTQYF,TGTGCCAGTAACTCTCCCTATAGGGGCGGGGGGGTCTTTGGCACAGATACGCAGTATTTT
TRBJ1-2,TRBV11-2,TRBD1,NA,CASSWDRGDYGYTF,TGTGCCAGCAGCTGGGACAGGGGTGACTATGGCTACACCTTC
TRBJ2-7,TRBV7-2,TRBD1,NA,CASSLWAGGYEQYF,TGTGCCAGCAGCTTATGGGCAGGGGGCTACGAGCAGTACTTC
TRBJ2-3,TRBV6-4,NA,NA,CASSDSGADTQYF,TGTGCCAGCAGTGACTCCGGGGCAGATACGCAGTATTTT
TRBJ1-2,TRBV7-8,TRBD1,NA,CASRSGQGLGGYTF,TGTGCCAGCAGATCTGGACAGGGTCTAGGGGGCTACACCTTC
TRBJ1-2,TRBV4-1,TRBD1,NA,CASSQEEGQAGYTF,TGCGCCAGCAGCCAAGAAGAGGGACAGGCCGGCTACACCTTC
TRBJ1-5,TRBV27,NA,NA,CASSLRQSNQPQHF,TGTGCCAGCAGTTTACGACAGAGCAATCAGCCCCAGCATTTT
TRBJ2-7,TRBV6-5,NA,once,CASSYGGGGLPYEQYF,TGTGCCAGCAGTTACGGGGGCGGAGGTTTGCCCTACGAGCAGTACTTC
TRBJ1-5,TRBV28,NA,once,CASSWGPMGDQPQHF,TGTGCCAGCAGTTGGGGCCCGATGGGCGATCAGCCCCAGCATTTT
TRBJ2-1,TRBV6-4,TRBD2,NA,CASSDEAGGLDEQFF,TGTGCCAGCAGTGATGAAGCGGGGGGGCTCGATGAGCAGTTCTTC
TRBJ2-5,TRBV4-1,TRBD2,NA,CASSQVLRLAGPETQYF,TGCGCCAGCAGCCAAGTCCTGAGACTAGCGGGACCAGAGACCCAGTACTTC
TRBJ1-5,TRBV6-8,NA,NA,CASSCYEEPGQGGNQPQHF,TGTGCCAGCAGTTGCTACGAGGAGCCCGGTCAGGGAGGAAATCAGCCCCAGCATTTT
TRBJ1-4,TRBV5-6,NA,few,CASSFGQINEKLFF,TGTGCCAGCAGCTTCGGACAGATTAATGAAAAACTGTTTTTT
TRBJ1-2,TRBV9,NA,NA,CASSGQGYGYTF,TGTGCCAGCAGCGGGCAGGGCTATGGCTACACCTTC
TRBJ2-3,TRBV30,NA,NA,CAWSVGGTRGSTDTQYF,TGTGCCTGGAGTGTAGGAGGGACTCGGGGTAGCACAGATACGCAGTATTTT
TRBJ1-5,TRBV27,NA,NA,CARTGKGDQFQPQHF,TGTGCCAGGACGGGAAAGGGAGATCAATTTCAGCCCCAGCATTTT
TRBJ2-5,TRBV7-9,TRBD1,NA,CASSPRQGKGQETQYF,TGTGCCAGCAGCCCCCGACAGGGAAAGGGCCAAGAGACCCAGTACTTC
TRBJ1-5,TRBV28,TRBD1,once,CASSSGQVGNQPQHF,TGTGCCAGCAGTTCCGGACAGGTCGGCAATCAGCCCCAGCATTTT
TRBJ2-7,TRBV30,TRBD2,NA,CAWSVRGGYGYEQYF,TGTGCCTGGAGTGTACGGGGGGGTTATGGGTACGAGCAGTACTTC
TRBJ2-7,TRBV5-6,NA,NA,CASSLDRVEQYF,TGTGCCAGCAGCTTGGATCGGGTCGAGCAGTACTTC
TRBJ1-6,TRBV6-5,NA,NA,CASSPSEPLNSPLHF,TGTGCCAGCAGCCCCTCGGAGCCTCTGAATTCACCCCTCCACTTT
TRBJ2-7,TRBV30,NA,NA,CAWSVGHRGEQYF,TGTGCCTGGAGTGTGGGACACCGAGGAGAGCAGTACTTC
TRBJ2-7,TRBV7-2,TRBD1,NA,CASGTGTYEQYF,TGTGCCAGCGGGACAGGGACGTACGAGCAGTACTTC
TRBJ1-1,TRBV14,NA,NA,CASSYRVNTEAFF,TGTGCCAGCAGTTACAGGGTGAACACTGAAGCTTTCTTT
TRBJ2-7,TRBV5-1,NA,NA,CASSSSEVFTYEQYF,TGCGCCAGCAGCTCTAGCGAGGTCTTCACCTACGAGCAGTACTTC
TRBJ2-5,TRBV30,NA,NA,CAWSDGRATQYF,TGTGCCTGGAGTGACGGGAGAGCGACTCAGTACTTC
TRBJ1-2,TRBV29-1,NA,NA,CSASSGDGYTF,TGCAGCGCCTCTTCAGGGGATGGCTACACCTTC
TRBJ2-3,TRBV2,TRBD2,NA,CASKGLAGGPDTQYF,TGTGCCAGCAAGGGACTAGCGGGGGGGCCGGATACGCAGTATTTT
TRBJ2-4,TRBV18,NA,NA,CASSPEEPRGAKNIQYF,TGTGCCAGCTCACCCGAAGAGCCGCGAGGGGCCAAAAACATTCAGTACTTC